The rows below give T cell receptor beta chains drawn from one sample of a study of blood T cell repertoires in COVID-19. TCRdb's copy holds only in-frame clones and misses some; the assay was immunoSEQ multiplex PCR. The sample lists roughly 210,000 clones; 87% were seen once. What was sequenced was PBMCs or T cells enriched from blood (not recorded which). The receptors were sampled from a man aged 25 to 40 in a cohort exposed to, infected with or recovered from COVID-19 (not recorded which). CDR3s include the opening cysteine and the closing phenylalanine or tryptophan. Each record gives: clone size, J gene, D gene, V gene, CDR3 length, CDR3 protein, CDR3 DNA. D genes are given only for firm matches. Only part of the rows carry a size: once, few, many, or a class if the clone is expanded.

clone_size: -; j_call: TRBJ1-2; d_call: -; v_call: TRBV28; cdr3_length: 15; cdr3_aa: CASSFQNRVAYGYTF; cdr3_nt: TGTGCCAGCAGTTTTCAGAACAGGGTGGCCTATGGCTACACCTTC
clone_size: -; j_call: TRBJ1-2; d_call: -; v_call: TRBV6-4; cdr3_length: 13; cdr3_aa: CASRETGTYGYTF; cdr3_nt: TGTGCCAGCAGAGAGACAGGCACCTATGGCTACACCTTC
clone_size: -; j_call: TRBJ2-3; d_call: -; v_call: TRBV28; cdr3_length: 18; cdr3_aa: CASSLLEGGMGSADTQYF; cdr3_nt: TGTGCCAGCAGTTTACTCGAAGGAGGGATGGGGTCAGCAGATACGCAGTATTTT
clone_size: -; j_call: TRBJ1-3; d_call: -; v_call: TRBV11-3; cdr3_length: 13; cdr3_aa: CASSRGTGNTIYF; cdr3_nt: TGTGCCAGCAGCCGGGGGACTGGAAACACCATATATTTT
clone_size: -; j_call: TRBJ2-7; d_call: TRBD2; v_call: TRBV7-9; cdr3_length: 15; cdr3_aa: CASSPPSAGSYEQYF; cdr3_nt: TGTGCCAGCAGCCCCCCTTCAGCGGGATCTTACGAGCAGTACTTC
clone_size: -; j_call: TRBJ1-2; d_call: -; v_call: TRBV11-2; cdr3_length: 12; cdr3_aa: CASSSRLHGYTF; cdr3_nt: TGTGCCAGCAGCTCGAGGTTGCATGGCTACACCTTC
clone_size: -; j_call: TRBJ1-6; d_call: -; v_call: TRBV6-5; cdr3_length: 14; cdr3_aa: CASSSLQGNSPLHF; cdr3_nt: TGTGCCAGCAGTTCGCTGCAGGGTAATTCACCCCTCCACTTT
clone_size: -; j_call: TRBJ2-7; d_call: TRBD1; v_call: TRBV5-1; cdr3_length: 16; cdr3_aa: CASSDDRDRGPYEQYF; cdr3_nt: TGCGCCAGCAGCGACGATAGGGACAGGGGCCCCTACGAGCAGTACTTC
clone_size: -; j_call: TRBJ2-6; d_call: -; v_call: TRBV18; cdr3_length: 14; cdr3_aa: CASSPQAGANVLTF; cdr3_nt: TGTGCCAGCTCACCTCAGGCTGGGGCCAACGTCCTGACTTTC
clone_size: -; j_call: TRBJ2-7; d_call: TRBD1; v_call: TRBV10-3; cdr3_length: 15; cdr3_aa: CAISVGDREGNEQYF; cdr3_nt: TGTGCCATCAGTGTAGGGGACAGGGAAGGAAACGAGCAGTACTTC
clone_size: once; j_call: TRBJ2-5; d_call: -; v_call: TRBV6-1; cdr3_length: 17; cdr3_aa: CASSGRDNGVRQETQYF; cdr3_nt: TGTGCCAGCAGTGGCCGGGACAATGGTGTCCGTCAGGAGACCCAGTACTTC
clone_size: -; j_call: TRBJ1-2; d_call: -; v_call: TRBV7-9; cdr3_length: 13; cdr3_aa: CASSLEAATGYTF; cdr3_nt: TGTGCCAGCAGCTTAGAAGCCGCCACCGGCTACACCTTC